Detailed here is one T cell receptor beta chain. The antigen is unknown. V was shortened by 0 bases and J by 6 bases, with 12 bases between the two germline ends. This CDR3 region has 15 residues. The germline V gene has CDR1 SGHTA and CDR2 FQGNSA. This sample was included in a study of CD8+CD57+ T cells in acquired aplastic anemia. Study summary: Recorded DNA amounts for sorted CD4+ and CD8+ cells had an average of 3.2 ug. As sequenced from healthy donors, CD4+ cells averaged about 11 million reads. General study results and limits: Levels of CD8+ Simpson's diversity were not significantly distinct in patients versus controls. Comparison of patients with controls identified twenty-nine shared CD8+ CDR3 sequences.

It was genomic DNA that served as the template for profiling TCR beta VDJ and CDR3. TCRdb called the reads again in MiXCR, with one record for every CDR3 protein. This table holds approximately 200,000 distinct CDR3 sequences, 50% to 55% found once. The clonotype was recovered from a human donor in good health, serving as a control. Sequenced: sorted CD4+, CD8+, or CD8+CD57+ T cells (not recorded which) from PBMCs. The V gene is TRBV7-2, the J gene TRBJ1-5; D is possibly TRBD1 (6 bases). The CDR3 region is CASSLARGVGQPQHF. CDR3 nucleotide sequence: TGTGCCAGCAGCTTAGCCAGGGGAGTGGGTCAGCCCCAGCATTTT. Drawing the rest from reference TRBV7-2 and TRBJ1-5, the complete variable domain is GAGVSQSPSNKVTEKGKDVELRCDPISGHTALYWYRQSLGQGLEFLIYFQGNSAPDKSGLPSDRFSAERTGGSVSTLTIQRTQQEDSAVYLCASSLARGVGQPQHFGDGTRLSIL.